The next 7 T cell receptor beta chains were all read from a single sample in a study of control samples from healthy donors and cancer patients. Clones were read by immunoSEQ multiplex PCR, and TCRdb kept only the in-frame ones, dropping some. The sample has roughly 150,000 clones, 80% to 95% seen once. Sequencing was performed on blood. The receptors derive from a woman in her twenties or thirties in good health.

The chain carries TRBV4-1 and TRBJ2-3; TRBD1 is a possible D gene (7 bases). CDR1 and CDR2 from the germline V gene are MGHRA and YSYEKL. Trimming stripped 0 bases from V and 4 bases from J, with 14 bases between. CDR3 length: 16 residues. The CDR3 DNA reads TGCGCCAGCAGCCAAGACCAGGGGGAGGTTGCAGATACGCAGTATTTT. Its protein product is CASSQDQGEVADTQYF.

V and J are TRBV7-6 and TRBJ2-2; either TRBD1 or TRBD2 may fit D (6 bases each). Germline loops: CDR1 SGHVS, CDR2 FNYEAQ. Trimming left V 5 bases short and J 3 bases short, with 16 bases between. The CDR3 runs 16 residues. The DNA of the CDR3 is TGTGCCAGCAGCCCGGGGGCCCAGAGGGACACCGGGGAGCTGTTTTTT. Encoded protein: CASSPGAQRDTGELFF. Supplemented by reference TRBV7-6 and TRBJ2-2, the full variable domain reads GAGVSQSPRYKVTKRGQDVALRCDPISGHVSLYWYRQALGQGPEFLTYFNYEAQQDKSGLPNDRFSAERPEGSISTLTIQRTEQRDSAMYRCASSPGAQRDTGELFFGEGSRLTVL.

CDR3 sequence: CASSQDRGNYNEQFF. The CDR3 DNA sequence: TGTGCCAGCAGTCAGGACAGGGGTAACTACAATGAGCAGTTCTTC. The chain joins TRBV7-2 to TRBJ2-1; 9 bases are a match to TRBD1. The CDR3 contains 15 residues. Germline trimming cut 6 bases from V and 3 bases from J; bases unmatched to any gene: 6. In germline, CDR1 is SGHTA, CDR2 FQGNSA.

J is TRBJ2-1 and V is TRBV9; 10 bases map to TRBD2. V was clipped by 6 bases and J by 5 bases; unmatched bases: 14. Germline CDR1 SGDLS, CDR2 YYNGEE. This CDR3 comprises 17 residues. The CDR3 DNA follows: TGTGCCAGCACCTCCTCCCCGGGACTAGCGACGGACAATGAGCAGTTCTTC. Its protein product is CASTSSPGLATDNEQFF. Using reference TRBV9 and TRBJ2-1 for the parts outside the CDR3, the full variable domain is DSGVTQTPKHLITATGQRVTLRCSPRSGDLSVYWYQQSLDQGLQFLIQYYNGEERAKGNILERFSAQQFPDLHSELNLSSLELGDSALYFCASTSSPGLATDNEQFFGPGTRLTVL.

This clone occurred once. The V gene is TRBV29-1, the J gene TRBJ2-7; 10 bases fit TRBD2. With V trimmed by 4 bases and J by 4 bases, 7 bases remained unmatched. CDR1 and CDR2 (germline): SQVTM, ANQGSEA. This CDR3 comprises 14 residues. The CDR3 DNA is TGCAGCGTTGGTCTAGCGGGAGTTTTATACGAGCAGTACTTC. Translating it yields CSVGLAGVLYEQYF.

The CDR3 DNA is TGCGCCAGCAGCCCTCATTTAGCGGTAGGGTCTTGGACCGGGGAGCTGTTTTTT. It codes for CASSPHLAVGSWTGELFF. The chain has TRBV4-1 and TRBJ2-2; weak D call: TRBD2 (6 bases). V dropped 4 bases and J dropped 5 bases, with 23 bases sitting between them. Germline V gene lookup returns CDR1 MGHRA and CDR2 YSYEKL. The CDR3 length is 18 residues.

The rearrangement uses TRBV29-1 and TRBJ2-4, with TRBD2 identical over 10 bases. V lost 8 bases, J lost 2 bases, and 12 bases stayed unmatched. The CDR3 length is 16 residues. Germline V gives CDR1 SQVTM, CDR2 ANQGSEA. The CDR3 nucleotides are TGCAGCACAGCCCGAATAGCGGGAGGTTCCAAAAACATTCAGTACTTC. Translated, it gives CSTARIAGGSKNIQYF.